This TCR beta chain appears in the sequencing data of a study of blood T cell repertoires in COVID-19. Study summary: Both acute and convalescent COVID-19 samples were obtained from the United States, Italy and Spain. Nucleic acid was either cDNA or gDNA, and it came from T cells, B-cell-depleted T cells, or PBMCs.

Germline V gene data show CDR1 as LGHNA and CDR2 as YNFKEQ. CDR3 size: 15 residues. With 1 base clipped from V and 5 bases from J, the junction kept 6 bases outside the gene matches. In the authors' methods: The assay estimated nucleated cells by amplifying reference gene primers. TCRdb's copy holds only in-frame clones and misses some; the assay was immunoSEQ multiplex PCR. That table gives V, J and clone size, and the DNA gave D and trimming. The table records 200,000 to 300,000 clones, approximately 84% of them present only once. This clonotype originated in a man aged 50-60 years with acute or convalescent COVID-19. The sequencing sample was made of peripheral blood. The chain joins TRBV4-2 to TRBJ2-5; 8 bases align to TRBD1. The CDR3 nucleotides read TGTGCCAGCAGCCAAGGAGGGGACAGGCAGGAGACCCAGTACTTC. Its translation: CASSQGGDRQETQYF.